The sequence of this T cell receptor beta chain was determined in a study of OX40 agonist ivuxolimab in advanced cancers. About the study: Every 2 weeks, patients got intravenous ivuxolimab at one of six dose levels (0.01-10 mg/kg). Anti-PD-1, anti-PD-L1 or anti-CTLA-4 therapy given earlier was allowed, and around 40% had some.

The investigators sampled blood at baseline, at cycle 4 day 1, and at cycle 7 day 1. CDR3 length: 16 amino acids. Sequencing used immunoSEQ multiplex PCR; TCRdb keeps in-frame clones, though not all of them. The sample consists of some 33,000 clones, 65% to 75% of them appearing once. The V gene is TRBV1, the J gene TRBJ2-7; the table's D gene call, TRBD2, was not cross checked with the DNA. TRBV1 is a known pseudogene. Sequenced here: CD4+ or CD8+ T cells sorted from blood, sampled in a trial of the OX40 agonist ivuxolimab. The receptor was derived from an adult with an advanced solid tumor such as melanoma, head and neck, liver or kidney cancer. CDR3 amino acids: CTSSQESPSGGYEQYF. The DNA for the CDR3 is TGCACCAGCAGCCAAGAATCCCCTAGCGGGGGATACGAGCAGTACTTC.